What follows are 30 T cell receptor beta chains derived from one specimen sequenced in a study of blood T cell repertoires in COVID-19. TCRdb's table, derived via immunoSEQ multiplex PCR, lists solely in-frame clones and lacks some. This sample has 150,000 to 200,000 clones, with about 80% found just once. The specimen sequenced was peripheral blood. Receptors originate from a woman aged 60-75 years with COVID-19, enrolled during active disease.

The CDR3: CASSLVTGVTAKGYTF. In DNA, the CDR3 is TGTGCCAGCAGCTTGGTTACGGGGGTCACTGCGAAAGGCTACACCTTC. The J gene is TRBJ1-2, the V gene TRBV5-8, with D maybe TRBD1 (5 bases). V shed 0 bases and J shed 8 bases, with 20 bases lying between them. Germline loops: CDR1 SGHTS, CDR2 YDEGEE. This CDR3 has 16 residues.

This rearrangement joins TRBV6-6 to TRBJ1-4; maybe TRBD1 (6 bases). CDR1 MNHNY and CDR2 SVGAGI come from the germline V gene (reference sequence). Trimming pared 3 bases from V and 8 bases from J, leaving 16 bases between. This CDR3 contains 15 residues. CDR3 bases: TGTGCCAGCAGTTATTTCGAGGCAGGGGAGGAAAAACTGTTTTTT. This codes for CASSYFEAGEEKLFF.

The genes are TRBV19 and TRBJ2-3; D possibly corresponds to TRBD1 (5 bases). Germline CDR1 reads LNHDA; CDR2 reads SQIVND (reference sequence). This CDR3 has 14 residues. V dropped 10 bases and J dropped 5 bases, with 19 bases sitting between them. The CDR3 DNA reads TGTGCCACTTCCTCTCAGGGTGTGGTAGATACGCAGTATTTT. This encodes CATSSQGVVDTQYF. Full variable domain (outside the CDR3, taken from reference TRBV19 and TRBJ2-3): DGGITQSPKYLFRKEGQNVTLSCEQNLNHDAMYWYRQDPGQGLRLIYYSQIVNDFQKGDIAEGYSVSREKKESFPLTVTSAQKNPTAFYLCATSSQGVVDTQYFGPGTRLTVL.

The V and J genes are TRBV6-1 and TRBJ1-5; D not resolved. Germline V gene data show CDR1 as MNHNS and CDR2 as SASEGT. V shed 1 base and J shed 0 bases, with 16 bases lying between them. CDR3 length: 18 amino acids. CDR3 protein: CASSEVLMGGYSNQPQHF. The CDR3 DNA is TGTGCCAGCAGTGAAGTCTTAATGGGAGGGTATAGCAATCAGCCCCAGCATTTT.

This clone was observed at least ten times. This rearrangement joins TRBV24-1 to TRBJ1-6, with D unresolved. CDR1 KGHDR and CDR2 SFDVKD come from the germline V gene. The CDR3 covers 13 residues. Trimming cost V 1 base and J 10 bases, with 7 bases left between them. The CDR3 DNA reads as TGTGCCACCAGTGATTTCCTAGAATCACCCCTCCACTTT. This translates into CATSDFLESPLHF.

CDR3 amino acids: CASSLDGRSNEKLFF. CDR3 nucleotide sequence: TGCGCCAGCAGCTTGGATGGCCGAAGTAATGAAAAACTGTTTTTT. The gene calls are TRBV5-1 and TRBJ1-4; D unresolved. With 0 bases removed from V and 4 bases from J, the gap between germline ends came to 10 bases. Germline CDR1 and CDR2: SGHRS and YFSETQ. CDR3 length equals 15 residues.

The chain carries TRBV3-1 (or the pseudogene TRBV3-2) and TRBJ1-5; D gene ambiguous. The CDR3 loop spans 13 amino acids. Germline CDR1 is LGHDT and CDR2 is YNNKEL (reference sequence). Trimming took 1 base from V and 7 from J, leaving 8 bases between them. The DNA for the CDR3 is TGTGCCAGCAGCCAAGGACTGGAACAGCCCCAGCATTTT. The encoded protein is CASSQGLEQPQHF.

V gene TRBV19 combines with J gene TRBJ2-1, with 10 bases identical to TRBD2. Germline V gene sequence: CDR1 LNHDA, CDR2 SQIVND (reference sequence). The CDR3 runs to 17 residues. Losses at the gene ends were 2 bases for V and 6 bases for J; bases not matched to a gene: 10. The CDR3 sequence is CASSIFSPGLASNEQFF. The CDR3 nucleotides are TGTGCCAGTAGTATATTTTCCCCGGGACTAGCGAGCAATGAGCAGTTCTTC.

The DNA for the CDR3 is TGTGCCAGCAGCCCAGCCGGGACAGGGTCCGGGGAGCTGTTTTTT. Translating it yields CASSPAGTGSGELFF. The rearrangement uses TRBV7-2 and TRBJ2-2, with TRBD1 identical over 9 bases. Germline trimming cut 5 bases from V and 6 bases from J; bases unmatched to any gene: 7. CDR3 length: 15 residues. Germline CDR1 and CDR2: SGHTA and FQGNSA.

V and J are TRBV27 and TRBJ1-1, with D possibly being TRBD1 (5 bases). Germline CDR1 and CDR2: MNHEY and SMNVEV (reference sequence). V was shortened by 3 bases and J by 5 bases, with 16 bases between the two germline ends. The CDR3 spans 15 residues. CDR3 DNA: TGTGCCAGCAGTTTGTCCAGGGCGAGGCGAACTGAAGCTTTCTTT. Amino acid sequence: CASSLSRARRTEAFF.

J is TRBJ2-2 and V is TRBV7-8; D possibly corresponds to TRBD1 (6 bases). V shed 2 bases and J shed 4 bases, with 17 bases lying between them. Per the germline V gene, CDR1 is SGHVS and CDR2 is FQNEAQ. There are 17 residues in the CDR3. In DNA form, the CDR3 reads TGTGCCAGCAGCTTACGACAGGCACCTATACCCACCGGGGAGCTGTTTTTT. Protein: CASSLRQAPIPTGELFF.

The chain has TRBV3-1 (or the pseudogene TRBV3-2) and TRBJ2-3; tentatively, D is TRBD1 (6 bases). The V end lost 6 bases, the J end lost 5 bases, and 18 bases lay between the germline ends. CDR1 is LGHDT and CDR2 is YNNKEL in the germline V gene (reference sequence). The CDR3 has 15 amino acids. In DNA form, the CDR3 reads TGTGCCAGCAGTCTTTTGGGGGCTGGTCGAGATACGCAGTATTTT. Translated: CASSLLGAGRDTQYF.

The CDR3 DNA reads TGCGCCAGCAGCCCGCGGACAGGGGCTGGAAACACCATATATTTT. Protein product: CASSPRTGAGNTIYF. The J gene is TRBJ1-3, the V gene TRBV5-1; 9 positions match TRBD1. The ends lost 4 bases at V and 2 bases at J; junction bases unmatched: 4. From germline, CDR1 is SGHRS and CDR2 YFSETQ. This CDR3 is built from 15 residues. Full variable domain (rest looked up from reference TRBV5-1 and TRBJ1-3): KAGVTQTPRYLIKTRGQQVTLSCSPISGHRSVSWYQQTPGQGLQFLFEYFSETQRNKGNFPGRFSGRQFSNSRSEMNVSTLELGDSALYLCASSPRTGAGNTIYFGEGSWLTVV.

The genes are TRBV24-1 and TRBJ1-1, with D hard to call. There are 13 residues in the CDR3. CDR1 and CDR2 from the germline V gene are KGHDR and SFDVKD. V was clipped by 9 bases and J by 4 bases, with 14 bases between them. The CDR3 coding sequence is TGTGCCACCTCAACCCCTCTAGGCACTGAAGCTTTCTTT. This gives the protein CATSTPLGTEAFF.

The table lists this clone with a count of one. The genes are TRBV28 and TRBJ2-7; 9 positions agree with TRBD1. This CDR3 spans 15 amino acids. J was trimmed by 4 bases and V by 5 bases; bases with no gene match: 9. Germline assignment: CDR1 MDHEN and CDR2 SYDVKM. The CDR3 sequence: CASSQTGGPRYEQYF. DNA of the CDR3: TGTGCCAGCAGTCAAACAGGGGGCCCCCGGTACGAGCAGTACTTC.

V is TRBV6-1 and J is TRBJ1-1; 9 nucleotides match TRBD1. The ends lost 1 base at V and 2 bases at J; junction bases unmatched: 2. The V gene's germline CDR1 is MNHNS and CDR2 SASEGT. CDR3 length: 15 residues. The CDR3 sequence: CASSEGTGANTEAFF. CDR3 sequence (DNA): TGTGCCAGCAGTGAAGGGACAGGGGCAAACACTGAAGCTTTCTTT.

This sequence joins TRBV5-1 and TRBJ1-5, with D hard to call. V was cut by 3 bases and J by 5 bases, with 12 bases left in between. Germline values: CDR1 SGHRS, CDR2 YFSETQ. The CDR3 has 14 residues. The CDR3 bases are TGCGCCAGCAGCTGGAACAGCCCCGATCAGCCCCAGCATTTT. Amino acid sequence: CASSWNSPDQPQHF. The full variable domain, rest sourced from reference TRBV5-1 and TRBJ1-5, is KAGVTQTPRYLIKTRGQQVTLSCSPISGHRSVSWYQQTPGQGLQFLFEYFSETQRNKGNFPGRFSGRQFSNSRSEMNVSTLELGDSALYLCASSWNSPDQPQHFGDGTRLSIL.

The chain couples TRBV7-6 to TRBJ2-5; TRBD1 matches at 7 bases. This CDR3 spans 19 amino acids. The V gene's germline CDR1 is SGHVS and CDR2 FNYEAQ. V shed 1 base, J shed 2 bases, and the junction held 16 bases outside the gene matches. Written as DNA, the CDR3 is TGTGCCAGCAGCTTAGGTTTTCTGGGACAGAGGCCAACACAAGAGACCCAGTACTTC. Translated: CASSLGFLGQRPTQETQYF.

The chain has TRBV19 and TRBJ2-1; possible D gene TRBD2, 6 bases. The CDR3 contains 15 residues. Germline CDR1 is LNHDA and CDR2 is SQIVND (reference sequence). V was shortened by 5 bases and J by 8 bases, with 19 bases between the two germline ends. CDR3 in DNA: TGTGCCAGTAGTCGTAGCGGCCTCGGAAGAGATGAGCAGTTCTTC. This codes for CASSRSGLGRDEQFF.

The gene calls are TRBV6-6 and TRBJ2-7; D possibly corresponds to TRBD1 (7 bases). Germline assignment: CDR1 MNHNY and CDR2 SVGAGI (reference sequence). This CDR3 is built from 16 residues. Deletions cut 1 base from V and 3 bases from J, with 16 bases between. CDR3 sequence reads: CASSYLRRGQVYEQYF. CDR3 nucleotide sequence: TGTGCCAGCAGTTACTTGCGGAGGGGGCAAGTCTACGAGCAGTACTTC.

CDR3 nucleotide sequence: TGTGCCAGCAGTTCATTGGGACAGGGGACCCGGGGTAGCAATCAGCCCCAGCATTTT. This encodes CASSSLGQGTRGSNQPQHF. The rearrangement links TRBV28 to TRBJ1-5; 10 positions agree with TRBD1. This CDR3 comprises 19 residues. Germline V lookup: CDR1 MDHEN, CDR2 SYDVKM. After removal of 4 bases from V and 0 bases from J, the junction contained 12 bases not matched to a gene.

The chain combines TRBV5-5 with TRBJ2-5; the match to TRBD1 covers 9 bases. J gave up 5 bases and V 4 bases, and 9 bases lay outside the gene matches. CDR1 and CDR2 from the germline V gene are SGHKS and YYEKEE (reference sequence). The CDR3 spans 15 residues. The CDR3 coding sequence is TGTGCCAGCAGCAAGTGGACAGGGGTCAGTGAGACCCAGTACTTC. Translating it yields CASSKWTGVSETQYF.

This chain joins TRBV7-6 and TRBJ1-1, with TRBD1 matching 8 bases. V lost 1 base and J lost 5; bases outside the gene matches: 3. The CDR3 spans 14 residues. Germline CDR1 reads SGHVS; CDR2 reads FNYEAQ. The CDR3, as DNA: TGTGCCAGCAGCTTAGGGACAGGGTCTACTGAAGCTTTCTTT. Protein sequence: CASSLGTGSTEAFF.

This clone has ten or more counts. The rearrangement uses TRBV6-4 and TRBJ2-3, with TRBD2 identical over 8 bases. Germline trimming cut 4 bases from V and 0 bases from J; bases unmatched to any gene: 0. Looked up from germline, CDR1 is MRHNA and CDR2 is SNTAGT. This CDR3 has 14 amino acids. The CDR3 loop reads CASSASGSTDTQYF. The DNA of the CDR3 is TGTGCCAGCAGTGCTAGCGGGAGCACAGATACGCAGTATTTT.

The chain's CDR3 is CASRTGSGNNSPLHF. The CDR3 DNA reads as TGTGCCAGCAGGACCGGGTCCGGTAATAATTCACCCCTCCACTTT. The rearrangement joins TRBV6-5 to TRBJ1-6; D ambiguous. CDR1 MNHEY and CDR2 SVGAGI come from the germline V gene. V was pared by 6 bases and J by 5 bases, with 14 bases between. The CDR3 is 15 amino acids.

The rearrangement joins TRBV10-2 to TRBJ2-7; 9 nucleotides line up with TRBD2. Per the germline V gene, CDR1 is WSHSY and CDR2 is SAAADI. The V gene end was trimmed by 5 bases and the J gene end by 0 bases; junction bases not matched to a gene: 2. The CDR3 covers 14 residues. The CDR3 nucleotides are TGCGCCAGCAGTTATAGCGGGAGCTCCTACGAGCAGTACTTC. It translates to CASSYSGSSYEQYF.

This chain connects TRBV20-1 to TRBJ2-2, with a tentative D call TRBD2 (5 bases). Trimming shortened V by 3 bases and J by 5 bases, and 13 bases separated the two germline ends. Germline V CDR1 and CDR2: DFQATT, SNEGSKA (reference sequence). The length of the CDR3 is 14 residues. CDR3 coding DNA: TGCAGTGCTAGTCGAAGTTCGGGGACCGGGGAGCTGTTTTTT. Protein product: CSASRSSGTGELFF.

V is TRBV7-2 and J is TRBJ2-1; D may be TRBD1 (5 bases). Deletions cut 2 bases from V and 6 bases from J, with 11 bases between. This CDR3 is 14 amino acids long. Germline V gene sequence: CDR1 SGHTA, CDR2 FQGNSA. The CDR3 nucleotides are TGTGCCAGCAGCTTAAGGAAAGGGGCCAATGAGCAGTTCTTC. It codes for CASSLRKGANEQFF.

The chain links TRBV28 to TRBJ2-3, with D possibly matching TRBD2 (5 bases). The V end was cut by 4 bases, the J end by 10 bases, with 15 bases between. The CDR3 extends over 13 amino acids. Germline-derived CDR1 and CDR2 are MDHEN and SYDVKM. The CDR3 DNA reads TGTGCCAGCAGTTATGGGAGTTGGGGAGCGCAGTATTTT. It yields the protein CASSYGSWGAQYF.

The CDR3 spells CAWSGGRDYEQYF. CDR3 DNA: TGTGCCTGGAGTGGCGGGAGGGATTACGAGCAGTACTTC. The chain couples TRBV30 to TRBJ2-7; TRBD2 aligns across 9 bases. The germline V gene encodes CDR1 GTSNPN and CDR2 SVGIG (reference sequence). The J segment lost 4 bases and the V segment lost 1 base, leaving 2 bases of the junction unmatched. The CDR3 runs to 13 residues.